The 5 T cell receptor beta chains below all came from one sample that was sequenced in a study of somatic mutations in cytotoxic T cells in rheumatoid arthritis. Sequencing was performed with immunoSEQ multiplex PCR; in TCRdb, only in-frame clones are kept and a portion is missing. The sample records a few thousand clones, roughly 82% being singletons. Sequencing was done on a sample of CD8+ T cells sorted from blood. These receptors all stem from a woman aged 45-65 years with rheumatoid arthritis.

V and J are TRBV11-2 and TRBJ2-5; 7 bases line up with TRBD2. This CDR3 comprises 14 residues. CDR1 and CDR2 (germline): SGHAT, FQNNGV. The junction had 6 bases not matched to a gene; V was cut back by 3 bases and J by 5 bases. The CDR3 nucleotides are TGTGCCAGCAGCTTCGGTGGCGGGAGTGAGACCCAGTACTTC. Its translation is CASSFGGGSETQYF.

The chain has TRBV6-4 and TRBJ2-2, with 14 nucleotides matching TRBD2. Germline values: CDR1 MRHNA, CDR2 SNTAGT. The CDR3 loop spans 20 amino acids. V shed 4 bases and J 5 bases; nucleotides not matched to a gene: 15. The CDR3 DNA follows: TGTGCCAGCAGTGCTGCTCCCACCGGGACTAGCGGGAGTGGAACCGGGGAGCTGTTTTTT. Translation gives CASSAAPTGTSGSGTGELFF.

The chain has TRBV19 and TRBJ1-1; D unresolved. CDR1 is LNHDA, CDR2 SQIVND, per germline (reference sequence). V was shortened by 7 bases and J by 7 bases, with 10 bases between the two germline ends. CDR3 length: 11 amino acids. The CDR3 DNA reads TGTGCCAGTACCTGGGGAGATGAAGCTTTCTTT. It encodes CASTWGDEAFF. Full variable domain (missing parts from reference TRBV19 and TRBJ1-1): DGGITQSPKYLFRKEGQNVTLSCEQNLNHDAMYWYRQDPGQGLRLIYYSQIVNDFQKGDIAEGYSVSREKKESFPLTVTSAQKNPTAFYLCASTWGDEAFFGQGTRLTVV.

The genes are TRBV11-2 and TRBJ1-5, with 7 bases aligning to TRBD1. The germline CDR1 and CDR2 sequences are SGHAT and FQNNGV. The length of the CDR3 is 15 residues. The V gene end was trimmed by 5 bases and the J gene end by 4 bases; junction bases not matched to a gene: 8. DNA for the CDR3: TGTGCCAGCAGCCCTTGGACAGGCCCAAATCAGCCCCAGCATTTT. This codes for CASSPWTGPNQPQHF. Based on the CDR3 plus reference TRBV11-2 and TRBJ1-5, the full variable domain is EAGVAQSPRYKIIEKRQSVAFWCNPISGHATLYWYQQILGQGPKLLIQFQNNGVVDDSQLPKDRFSAERLKGVDSTLKIQPAKLEDSAVYLCASSPWTGPNQPQHFGDGTRLSIL.

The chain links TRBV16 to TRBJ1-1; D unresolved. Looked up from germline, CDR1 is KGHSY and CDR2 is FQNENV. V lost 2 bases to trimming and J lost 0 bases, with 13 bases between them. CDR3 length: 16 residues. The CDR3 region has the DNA TGTGCCAGCAGCCAAATCGTCAGTTTCATGAACACTGAAGCTTTCTTT. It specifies CASSQIVSFMNTEAFF.